This T cell receptor beta chain was sequenced for a study of T cell clonotyping in hematopoietic cell transplantation. Germline V CDR1 and CDR2: SGDLS, YYNGEE. Trimming cost V 0 bases and J 5 bases, with 11 bases left between them. The CDR3 contains 15 residues. The protocol was immunoSEQ multiplex PCR, while the TCRdb copy is restricted to in-frame clones and leaves out a portion. The sample consists of 12,000 to 15,000 clones, around 97% of them appearing once. The receptor was isolated from a female patient in her 50s who had an allogeneic stem cell transplant from an unrelated donor, so T cells may come from the graft donor. Some clones in this sample may be carry-over from other donors' samples. The genes are TRBV9 and TRBJ1-4; D gene uncertain. This sample comprised peripheral blood mononuclear cells, obtained 30 days after allogeneic stem cell transplant. The CDR3 protein is CASSVALGANEKLFF. The CDR3 coding sequence is TGTGCCAGCAGCGTAGCTCTGGGTGCGAATGAAAAACTGTTTTTT.